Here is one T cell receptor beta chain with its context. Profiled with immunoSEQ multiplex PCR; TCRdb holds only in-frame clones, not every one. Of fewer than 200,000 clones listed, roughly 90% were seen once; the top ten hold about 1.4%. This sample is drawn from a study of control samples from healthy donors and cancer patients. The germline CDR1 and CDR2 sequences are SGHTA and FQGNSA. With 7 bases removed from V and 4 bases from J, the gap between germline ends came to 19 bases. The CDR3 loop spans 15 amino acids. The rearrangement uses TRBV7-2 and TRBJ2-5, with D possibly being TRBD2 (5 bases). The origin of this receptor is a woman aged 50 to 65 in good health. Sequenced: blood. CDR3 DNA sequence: TGTGCCAGCACTATGGACGGGCGGGTCGGAGAGACCCAGTACTTC. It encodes CASTMDGRVGETQYF.